This T cell receptor beta chain was identified in a study of CD8 T cells in ankylosing spondylitis. Regarding the study as a whole: A motif in TCR beta, a set of about eight highly homologous variants, appeared characteristic of ankylosing spondylitis blood.

This clonotype was detected many times. Its antigen is unknown. One entry per CDR3 protein, called by TCRdb with MiXCR from the 5' RACE reads. The sample holds approximately 540,000 distinct CDR3 sequences, approximately 11% seen once. CDR1 and CDR2 (germline): SGDLS, YYNGEE. Trimming removed 3 bases from V and 3 bases from J, with 15 bases in between. This CDR3 spans 15 amino acids. This clonotype originated in a male donor with ankylosing spondylitis. This rearrangement joins TRBV9 to TRBJ1-2; tentative D call: TRBD1 (6 bases). Sequenced material: blood, either unsorted or a sorted T cell fraction (not recorded which). CDR3 protein: CASSAGAYLDYGYTF. The DNA of the CDR3 is TGTGCCAGCAGCGCGGGGGCCTACCTGGACTATGGCTACACCTTC.